This TCR beta chain appears in the sequencing data of a study of identical twins. TCRdb ran MiXCR on the 5' RACE reads and lists one entry per CDR3 protein. The data contain 500,000 or so distinct CDR3 sequences, less than 25% of them seen just once; the ten biggest clones take up around 1%. Regarding the study as a whole: Weaker excess sharing between twins was seen in beta out-of-frame sequences.

The CDR3 covers 15 residues. Looked up from germline, CDR1 is MNHEY and CDR2 is SVGAGI. Trimming stripped 2 bases from V and 4 bases from J, with 12 bases between. On this clonotype itself: No antigen is known for it.

The sample also formed part of further work on T cells expressing NK-cell markers.

This TCR was recovered from a woman aged 18 to 35 in good health. The specimen sequenced was CD4+ T cells sorted from blood. This chain uses TRBV6-5 with TRBJ1-5; no clear D. The CDR3 reads CASSYRWGGNQPQHF. Written as DNA, the CDR3 is TGTGCCAGCAGTTACAGGTGGGGTGGGAATCAGCCCCAGCATTTT.